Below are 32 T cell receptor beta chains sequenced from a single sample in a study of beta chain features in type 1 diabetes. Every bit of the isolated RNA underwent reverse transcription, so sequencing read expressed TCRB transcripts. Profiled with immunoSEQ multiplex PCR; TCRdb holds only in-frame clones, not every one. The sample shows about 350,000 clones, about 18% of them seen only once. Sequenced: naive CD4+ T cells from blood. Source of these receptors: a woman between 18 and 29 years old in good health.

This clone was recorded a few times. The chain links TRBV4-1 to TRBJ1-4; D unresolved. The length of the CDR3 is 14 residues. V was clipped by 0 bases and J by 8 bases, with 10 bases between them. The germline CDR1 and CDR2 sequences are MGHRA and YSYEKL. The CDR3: CASSQDRDEEKLFF. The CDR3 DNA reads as TGCGCCAGCAGCCAAGATCGTGATGAGGAAAAACTGTTTTTT.

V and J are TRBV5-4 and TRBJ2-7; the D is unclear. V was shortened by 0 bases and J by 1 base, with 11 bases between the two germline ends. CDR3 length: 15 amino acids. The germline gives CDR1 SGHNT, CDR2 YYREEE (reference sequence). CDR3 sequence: CASSLGGAVSYEQYF. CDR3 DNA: TGTGCCAGCAGCTTGGGAGGCGCGGTTTCCTACGAGCAGTACTTC. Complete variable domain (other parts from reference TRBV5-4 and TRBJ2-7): ETGVTQSPTHLIKTRGQQVTLRCSSQSGHNTVSWYQQALGQGPQFIFQYYREEENGRGNFPPRFSGLQFPNYSSELNVNALELDDSALYLCASSLGGAVSYEQYFGPGTRLTVT.

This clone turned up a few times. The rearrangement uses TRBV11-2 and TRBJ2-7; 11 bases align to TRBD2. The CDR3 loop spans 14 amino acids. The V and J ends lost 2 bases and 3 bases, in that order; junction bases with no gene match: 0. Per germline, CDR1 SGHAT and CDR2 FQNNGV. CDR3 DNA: TGTGCCAGCAGCTTAACTAGCGGGAGCTACGAGCAGTACTTC. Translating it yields CASSLTSGSYEQYF.

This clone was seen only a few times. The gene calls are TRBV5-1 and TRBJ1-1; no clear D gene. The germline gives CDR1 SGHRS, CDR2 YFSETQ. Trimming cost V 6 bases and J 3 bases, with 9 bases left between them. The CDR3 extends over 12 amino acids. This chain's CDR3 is CASTGLHTEAFF. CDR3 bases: TGCGCCAGCACCGGGTTACACACTGAAGCTTTCTTT.

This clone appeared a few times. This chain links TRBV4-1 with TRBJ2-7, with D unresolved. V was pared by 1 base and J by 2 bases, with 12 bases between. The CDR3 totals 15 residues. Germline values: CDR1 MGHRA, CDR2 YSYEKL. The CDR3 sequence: CASSQGHLNPYEQYF. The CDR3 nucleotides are TGCGCCAGCAGCCAAGGCCACTTAAACCCCTACGAGCAGTACTTC.

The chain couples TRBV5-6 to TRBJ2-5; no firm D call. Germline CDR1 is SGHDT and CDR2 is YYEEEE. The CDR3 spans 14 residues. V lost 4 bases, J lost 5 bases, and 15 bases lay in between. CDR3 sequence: CASSTGYRSETQYF. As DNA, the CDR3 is TGTGCCAGCAGCACCGGCTATAGGAGCGAGACCCAGTACTTC.

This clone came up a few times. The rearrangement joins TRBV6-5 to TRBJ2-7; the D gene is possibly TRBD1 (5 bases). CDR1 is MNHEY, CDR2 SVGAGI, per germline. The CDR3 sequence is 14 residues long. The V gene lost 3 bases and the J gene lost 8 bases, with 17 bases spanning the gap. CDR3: CASSYANPGAQQYF. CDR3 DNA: TGTGCCAGCAGTTATGCCAACCCTGGGGCTCAGCAGTACTTC.

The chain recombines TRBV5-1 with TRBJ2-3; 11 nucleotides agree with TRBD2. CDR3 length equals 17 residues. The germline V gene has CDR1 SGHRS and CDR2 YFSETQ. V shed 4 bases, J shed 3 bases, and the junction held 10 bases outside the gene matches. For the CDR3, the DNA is TGCGCCAGCAGCACTAGCGGGGGCCTCCTCCAGACAGATACGCAGTATTTT. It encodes CASSTSGGLLQTDTQYF.

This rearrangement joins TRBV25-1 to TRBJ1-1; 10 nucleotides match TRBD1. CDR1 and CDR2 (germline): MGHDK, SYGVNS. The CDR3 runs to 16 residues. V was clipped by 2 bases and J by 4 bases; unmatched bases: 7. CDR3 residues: CASSEGTGVWATEAFF. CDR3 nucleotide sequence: TGTGCCAGCAGTGAAGGGACAGGGGTGTGGGCCACTGAAGCTTTCTTT.

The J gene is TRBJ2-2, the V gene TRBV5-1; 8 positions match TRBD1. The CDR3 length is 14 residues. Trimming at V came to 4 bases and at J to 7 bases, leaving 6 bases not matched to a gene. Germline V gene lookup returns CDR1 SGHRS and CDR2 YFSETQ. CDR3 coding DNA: TGCGCCAGCAGCGCGGGACAGGTTCACGGGGAGCTGTTTTTT. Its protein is CASSAGQVHGELFF.

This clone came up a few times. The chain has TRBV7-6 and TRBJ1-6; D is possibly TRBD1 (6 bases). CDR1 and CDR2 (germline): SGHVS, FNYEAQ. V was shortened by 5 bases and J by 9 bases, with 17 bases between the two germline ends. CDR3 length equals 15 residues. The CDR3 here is CASSPFEGESSPLHF. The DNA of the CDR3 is TGTGCCAGCAGCCCGTTTGAGGGGGAAAGTTCACCCCTCCACTTT.

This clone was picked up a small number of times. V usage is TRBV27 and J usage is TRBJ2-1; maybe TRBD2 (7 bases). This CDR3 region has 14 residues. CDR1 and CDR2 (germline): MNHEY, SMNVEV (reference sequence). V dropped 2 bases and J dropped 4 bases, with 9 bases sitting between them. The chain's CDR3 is CASSLRGGYNEQFF. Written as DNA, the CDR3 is TGTGCCAGCAGTTTAAGGGGGGGGTACAATGAGCAGTTCTTC.

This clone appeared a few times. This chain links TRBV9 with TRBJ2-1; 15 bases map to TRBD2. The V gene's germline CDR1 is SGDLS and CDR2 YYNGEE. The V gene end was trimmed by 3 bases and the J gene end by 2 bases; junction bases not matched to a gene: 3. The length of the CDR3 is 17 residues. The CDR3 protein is CASSAGLAGGAYNEQFF. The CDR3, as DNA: TGTGCCAGCAGCGCCGGACTAGCGGGAGGGGCCTACAATGAGCAGTTCTTC.

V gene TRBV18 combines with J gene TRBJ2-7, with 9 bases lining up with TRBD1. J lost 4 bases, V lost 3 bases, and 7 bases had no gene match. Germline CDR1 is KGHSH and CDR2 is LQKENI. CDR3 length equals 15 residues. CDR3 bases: TGTGCCAGCTCACCGGCCGGGACAGGGCGATACGAGCAGTACTTC. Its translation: CASSPAGTGRYEQYF. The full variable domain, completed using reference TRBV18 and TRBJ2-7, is NAGVMQNPRHLVRRRGQEARLRCSPMKGHSHVYWYRQLPEEGLKFMVYLQKENIIDESGMPKERFSAEFPKEGPSILRIQQVVRGDSAAYFCASSPAGTGRYEQYFGPGTRLTVT.

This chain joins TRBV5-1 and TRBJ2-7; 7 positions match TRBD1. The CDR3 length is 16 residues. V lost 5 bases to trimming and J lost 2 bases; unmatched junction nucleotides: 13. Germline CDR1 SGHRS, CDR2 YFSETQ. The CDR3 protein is CASRISGQTETYEQYF. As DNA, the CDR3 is TGCGCCAGCAGGATATCGGGACAGACGGAAACCTACGAGCAGTACTTC.

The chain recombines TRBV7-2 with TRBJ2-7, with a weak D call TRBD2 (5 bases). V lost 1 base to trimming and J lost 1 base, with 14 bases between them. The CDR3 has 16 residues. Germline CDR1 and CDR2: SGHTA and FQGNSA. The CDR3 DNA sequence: TGTGCCAGCAGCTTAGTAGGGAATGAGGGATCCTACGAGCAGTACTTC. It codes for CASSLVGNEGSYEQYF.

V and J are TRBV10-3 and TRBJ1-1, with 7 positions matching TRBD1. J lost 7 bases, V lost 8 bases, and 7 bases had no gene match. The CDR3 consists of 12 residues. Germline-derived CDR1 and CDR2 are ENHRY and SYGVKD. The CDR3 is CAIRTRGSEAFF. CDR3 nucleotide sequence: TGTGCCATCCGAACCAGGGGGAGTGAAGCTTTCTTT.

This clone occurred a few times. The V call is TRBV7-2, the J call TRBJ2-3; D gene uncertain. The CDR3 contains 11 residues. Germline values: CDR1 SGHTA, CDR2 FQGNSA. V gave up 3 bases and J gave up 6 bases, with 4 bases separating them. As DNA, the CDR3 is TGTGCCAGCAGCTTCGGTGATACGCAGTATTTT. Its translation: CASSFGDTQYF.

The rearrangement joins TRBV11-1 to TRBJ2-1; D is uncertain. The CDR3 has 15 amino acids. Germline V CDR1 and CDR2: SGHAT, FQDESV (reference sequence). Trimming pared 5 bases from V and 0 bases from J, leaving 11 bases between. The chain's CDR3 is CASSLTRFSYNEQFF. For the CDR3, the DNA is TGTGCCAGCAGCCTTACTCGCTTCTCCTACAATGAGCAGTTCTTC.

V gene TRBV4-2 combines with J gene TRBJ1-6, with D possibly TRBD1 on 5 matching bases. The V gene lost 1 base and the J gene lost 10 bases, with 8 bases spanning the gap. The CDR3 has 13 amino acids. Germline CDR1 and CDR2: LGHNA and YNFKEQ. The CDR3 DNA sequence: TGTGCCAGCAGCCAAGGGAGGGGATCACCCCTCCACTTT. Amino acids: CASSQGRGSPLHF.

DNA for the CDR3: TGCGCCAGCTCGAAAGGGGGTGGCATGAACACTGAAGCTTTCTTT. Its protein is CASSKGGGMNTEAFF. This chain connects TRBV5-1 to TRBJ1-1; a weak D match, TRBD1 (6 bases). The CDR3 covers 15 residues. Per germline, CDR1 SGHRS and CDR2 YFSETQ. V was shortened by 7 bases and J by 0 bases, with 16 bases between the two germline ends.

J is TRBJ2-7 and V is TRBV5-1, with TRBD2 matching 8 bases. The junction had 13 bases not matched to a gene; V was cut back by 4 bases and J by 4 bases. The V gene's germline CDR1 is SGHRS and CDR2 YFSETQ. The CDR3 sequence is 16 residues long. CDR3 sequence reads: CASSLRGSGATYEQYF. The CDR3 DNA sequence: TGCGCCAGCAGCCTCCGGGGTAGCGGGGCGACTTACGAGCAGTACTTC.

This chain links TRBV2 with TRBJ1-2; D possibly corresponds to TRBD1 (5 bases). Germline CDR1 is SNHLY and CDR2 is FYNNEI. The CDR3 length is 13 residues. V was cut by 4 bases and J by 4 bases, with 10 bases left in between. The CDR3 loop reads CASSVQGSYGYTF. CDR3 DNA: TGTGCCAGCAGTGTTCAGGGTAGCTATGGCTACACCTTC.

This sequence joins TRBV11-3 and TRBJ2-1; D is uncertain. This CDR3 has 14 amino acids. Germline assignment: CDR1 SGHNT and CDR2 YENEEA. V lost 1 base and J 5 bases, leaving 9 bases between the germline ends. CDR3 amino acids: CASSLGGLDNEQFF. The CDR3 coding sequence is TGTGCCAGCAGCTTAGGAGGCCTGGACAATGAGCAGTTCTTC. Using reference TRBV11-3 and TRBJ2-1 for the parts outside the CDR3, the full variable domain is EAGVVQSPRYKIIEKKQPVAFWCNPISGHNTLYWYLQNLGQGPELLIRYENEEAVDDSQLPKDRFSAERLKGVDSTLKIQPAELGDSAVYLCASSLGGLDNEQFFGPGTRLTVL.

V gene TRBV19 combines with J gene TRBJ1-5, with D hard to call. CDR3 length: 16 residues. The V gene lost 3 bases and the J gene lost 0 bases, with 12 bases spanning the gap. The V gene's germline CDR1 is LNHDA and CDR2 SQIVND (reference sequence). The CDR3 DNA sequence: TGTGCCAGTAGTATTTACAGATCCTATAGCAATCAGCCCCAGCATTTT. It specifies CASSIYRSYSNQPQHF.

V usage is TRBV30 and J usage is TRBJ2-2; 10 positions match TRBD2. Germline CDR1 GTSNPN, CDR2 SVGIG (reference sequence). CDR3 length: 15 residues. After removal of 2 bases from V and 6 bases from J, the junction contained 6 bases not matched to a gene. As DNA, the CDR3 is TGTGCCTGGAGTATTGGTAGCGGGAGGTCCGGGGAGCTGTTTTTT. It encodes CAWSIGSGRSGELFF.

CDR3 sequence reads: CASSQDRDRNYGYTF. CDR3 nucleotide sequence: TGTGCCAGCAGCCAGGACCGGGACAGAAACTATGGCTACACCTTC. V gene TRBV4-2 combines with J gene TRBJ1-2; 7 bases fit TRBD1. The length of the CDR3 is 15 residues. V dropped 3 bases and J dropped 2; count of bases not matched to a gene: 6. Germline values: CDR1 LGHNA, CDR2 YNFKEQ.

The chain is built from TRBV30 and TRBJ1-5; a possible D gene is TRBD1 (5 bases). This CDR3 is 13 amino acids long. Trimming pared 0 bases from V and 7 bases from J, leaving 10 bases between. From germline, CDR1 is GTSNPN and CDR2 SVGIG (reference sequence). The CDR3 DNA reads TGTGCCTGGAGTGTGTCAGGGCGCCAGCCCCAGCATTTT. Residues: CAWSVSGRQPQHF.

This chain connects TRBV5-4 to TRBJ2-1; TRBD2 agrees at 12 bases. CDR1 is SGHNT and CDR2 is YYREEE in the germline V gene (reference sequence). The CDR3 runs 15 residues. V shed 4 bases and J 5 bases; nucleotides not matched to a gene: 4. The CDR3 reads CASSLWTSGDNEQFF. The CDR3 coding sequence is TGTGCCAGCAGCCTCTGGACTAGCGGGGACAATGAGCAGTTCTTC.

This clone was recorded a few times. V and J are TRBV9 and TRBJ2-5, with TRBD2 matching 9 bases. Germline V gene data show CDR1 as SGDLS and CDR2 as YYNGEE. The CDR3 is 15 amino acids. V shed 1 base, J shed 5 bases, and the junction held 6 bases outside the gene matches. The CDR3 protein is CASSVSLAGRETQYF. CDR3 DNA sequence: TGTGCCAGCAGCGTAAGCCTAGCGGGAAGGGAGACCCAGTACTTC.

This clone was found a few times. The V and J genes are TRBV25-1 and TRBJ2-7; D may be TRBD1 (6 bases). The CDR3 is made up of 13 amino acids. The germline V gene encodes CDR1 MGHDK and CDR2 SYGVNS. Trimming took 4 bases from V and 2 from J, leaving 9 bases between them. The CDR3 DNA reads TGTGCCAGCAGTGCAGACAGGACCTACGAGCAGTACTTC. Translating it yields CASSADRTYEQYF.

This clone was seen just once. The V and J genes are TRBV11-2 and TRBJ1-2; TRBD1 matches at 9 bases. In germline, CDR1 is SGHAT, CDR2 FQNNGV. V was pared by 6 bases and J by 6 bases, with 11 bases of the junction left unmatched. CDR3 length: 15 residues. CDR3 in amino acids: CASRRDRTGDDGYTF. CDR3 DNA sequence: TGTGCCAGCAGACGGGACCGGACAGGGGATGATGGCTACACCTTC.